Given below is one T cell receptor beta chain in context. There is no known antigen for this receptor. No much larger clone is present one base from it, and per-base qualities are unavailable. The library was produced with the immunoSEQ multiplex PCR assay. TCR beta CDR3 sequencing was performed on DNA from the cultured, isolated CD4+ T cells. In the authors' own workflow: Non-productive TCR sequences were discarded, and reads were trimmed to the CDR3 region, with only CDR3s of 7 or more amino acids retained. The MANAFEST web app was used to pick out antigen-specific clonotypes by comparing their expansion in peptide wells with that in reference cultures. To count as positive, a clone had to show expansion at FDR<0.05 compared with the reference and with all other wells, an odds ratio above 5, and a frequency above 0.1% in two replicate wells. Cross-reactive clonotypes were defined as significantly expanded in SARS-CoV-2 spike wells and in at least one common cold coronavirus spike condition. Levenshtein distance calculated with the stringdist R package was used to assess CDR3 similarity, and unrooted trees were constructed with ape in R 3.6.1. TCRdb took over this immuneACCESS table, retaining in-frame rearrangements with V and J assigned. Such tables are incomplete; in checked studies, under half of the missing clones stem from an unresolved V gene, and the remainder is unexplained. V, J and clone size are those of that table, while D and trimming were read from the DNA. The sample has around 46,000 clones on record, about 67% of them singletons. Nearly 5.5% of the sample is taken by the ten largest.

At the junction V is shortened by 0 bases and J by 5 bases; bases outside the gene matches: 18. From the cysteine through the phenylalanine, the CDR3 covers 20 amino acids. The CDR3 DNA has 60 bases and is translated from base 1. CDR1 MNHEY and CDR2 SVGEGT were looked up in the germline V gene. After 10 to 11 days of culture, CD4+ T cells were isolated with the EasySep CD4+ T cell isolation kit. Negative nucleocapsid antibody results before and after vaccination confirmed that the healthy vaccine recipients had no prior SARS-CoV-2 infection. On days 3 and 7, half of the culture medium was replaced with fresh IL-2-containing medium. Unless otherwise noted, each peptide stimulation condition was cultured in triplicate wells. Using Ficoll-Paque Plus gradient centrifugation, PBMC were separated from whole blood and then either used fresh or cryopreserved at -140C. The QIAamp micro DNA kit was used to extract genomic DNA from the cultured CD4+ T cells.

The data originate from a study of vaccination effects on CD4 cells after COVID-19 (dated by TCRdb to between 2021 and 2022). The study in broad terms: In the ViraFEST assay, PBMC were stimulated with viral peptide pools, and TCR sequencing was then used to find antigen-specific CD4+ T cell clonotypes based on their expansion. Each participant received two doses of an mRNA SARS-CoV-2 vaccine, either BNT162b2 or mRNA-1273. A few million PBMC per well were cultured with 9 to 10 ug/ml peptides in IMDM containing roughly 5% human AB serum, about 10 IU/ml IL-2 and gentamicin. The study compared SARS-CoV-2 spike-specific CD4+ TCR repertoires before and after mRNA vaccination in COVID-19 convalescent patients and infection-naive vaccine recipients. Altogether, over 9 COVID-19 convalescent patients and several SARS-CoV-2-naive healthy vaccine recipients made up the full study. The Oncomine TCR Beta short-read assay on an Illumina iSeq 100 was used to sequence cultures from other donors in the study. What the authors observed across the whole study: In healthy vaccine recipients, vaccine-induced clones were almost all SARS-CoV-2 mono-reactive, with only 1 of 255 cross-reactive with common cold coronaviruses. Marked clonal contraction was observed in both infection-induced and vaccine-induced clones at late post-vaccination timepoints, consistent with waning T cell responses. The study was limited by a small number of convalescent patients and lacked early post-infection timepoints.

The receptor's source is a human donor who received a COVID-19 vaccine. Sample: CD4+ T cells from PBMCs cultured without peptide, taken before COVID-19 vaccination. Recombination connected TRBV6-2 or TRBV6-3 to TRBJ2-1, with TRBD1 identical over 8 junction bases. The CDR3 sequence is CASSYSIKVTWTGKDNEQFF. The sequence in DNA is TGTGCCAGCAGTTACTCGATAAAGGTGACTTGGACAGGGAAGGACAATGAGCAGTTCTTC.